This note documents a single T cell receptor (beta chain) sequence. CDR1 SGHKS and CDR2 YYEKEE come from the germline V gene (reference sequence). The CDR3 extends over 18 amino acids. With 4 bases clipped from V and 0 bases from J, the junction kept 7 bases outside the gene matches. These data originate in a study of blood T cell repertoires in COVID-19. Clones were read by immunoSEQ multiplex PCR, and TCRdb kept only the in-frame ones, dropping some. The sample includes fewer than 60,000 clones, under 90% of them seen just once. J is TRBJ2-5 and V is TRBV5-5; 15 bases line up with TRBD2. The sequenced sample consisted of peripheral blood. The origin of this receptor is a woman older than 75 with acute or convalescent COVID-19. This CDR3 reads CASSTPGTSGGYQETQYF. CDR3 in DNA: TGTGCCAGCAGCACACCCGGGACTAGCGGGGGGTACCAAGAGACCCAGTACTTC.